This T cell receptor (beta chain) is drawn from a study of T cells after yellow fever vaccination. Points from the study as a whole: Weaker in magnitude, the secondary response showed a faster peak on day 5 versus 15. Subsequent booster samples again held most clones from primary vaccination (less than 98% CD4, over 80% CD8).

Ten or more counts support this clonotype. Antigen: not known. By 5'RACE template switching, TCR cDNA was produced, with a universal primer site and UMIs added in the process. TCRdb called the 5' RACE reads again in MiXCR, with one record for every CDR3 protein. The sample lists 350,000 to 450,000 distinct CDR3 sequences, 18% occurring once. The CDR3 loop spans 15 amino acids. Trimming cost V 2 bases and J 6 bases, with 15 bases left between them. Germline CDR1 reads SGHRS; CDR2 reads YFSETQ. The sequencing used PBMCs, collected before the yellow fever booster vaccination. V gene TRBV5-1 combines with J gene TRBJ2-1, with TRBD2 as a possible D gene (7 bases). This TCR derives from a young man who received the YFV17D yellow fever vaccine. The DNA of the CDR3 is TGCGCCAGCAGCTTTTTCGCGGGGGCCGCCAATGAGCAGTTCTTC. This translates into CASSFFAGAANEQFF.